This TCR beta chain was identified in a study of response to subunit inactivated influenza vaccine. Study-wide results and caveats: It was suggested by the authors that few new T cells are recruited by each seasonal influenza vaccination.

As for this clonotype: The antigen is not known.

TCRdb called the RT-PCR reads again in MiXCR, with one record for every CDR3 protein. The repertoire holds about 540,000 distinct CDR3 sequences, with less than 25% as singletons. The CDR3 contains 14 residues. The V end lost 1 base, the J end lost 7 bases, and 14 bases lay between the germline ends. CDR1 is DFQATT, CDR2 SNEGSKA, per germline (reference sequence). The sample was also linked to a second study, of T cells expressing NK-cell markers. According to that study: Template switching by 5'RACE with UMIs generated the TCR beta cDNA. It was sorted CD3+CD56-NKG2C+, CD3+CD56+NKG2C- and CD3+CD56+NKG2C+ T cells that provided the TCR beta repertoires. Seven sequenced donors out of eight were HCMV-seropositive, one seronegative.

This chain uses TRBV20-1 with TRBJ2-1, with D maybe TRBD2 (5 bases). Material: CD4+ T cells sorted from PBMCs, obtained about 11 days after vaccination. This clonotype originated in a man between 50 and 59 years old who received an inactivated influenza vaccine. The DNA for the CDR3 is TGCAGTGCTAGAGGGGCCCAGCCGGGAAATGAGCAGTTCTTC. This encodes CSARGAQPGNEQFF.